The 15 T cell receptor beta chains below come from one sample, sequenced in a study of a mutant IDH1 vaccine in newly diagnosed glioma. Time point: week 5, during vaccination. A single vaccine dose contained 300 ug of mutant IDH1 20-mer peptide, and topical imiquimod was used with it. Their antigens are not known. Repertoires were generated with immunoSEQ multiplex PCR, while TCRdb's copy carries only in-frame clones and drops some. The sample lists roughly 54,000 clones, about 86% occurring once. The sequenced sample was PBMCs, obtained from a glioma patient whose treatment included an IDH1 peptide vaccine. These receptors came from a man in his thirties or forties with glioma.

The chain joins TRBV4-2 to TRBJ2-1; D might be TRBD2 (5 bases). The germline V gene encodes CDR1 LGHNA and CDR2 YNFKEQ. The CDR3 is 18 amino acids. Between the trimmed V and J ends, which lost 0 bases and 0 bases, there was a span of 15 bases. CDR3: CASSQEDWSGNSYNEQFF. The CDR3 DNA sequence: TGTGCCAGCAGCCAAGAGGACTGGAGCGGCAACTCCTACAATGAGCAGTTCTTC.

The V gene is TRBV4-1, the J gene TRBJ2-3, with D possibly being TRBD1 (7 bases). CDR3 length: 16 amino acids. Germline V CDR1 and CDR2: MGHRA, YSYEKL. V lost 1 base to trimming and J lost 6 bases, with 17 bases between them. CDR3 residues: CASSQVGQLALDTQYF. The CDR3 DNA reads as TGCGCCAGCAGCCAAGTGGGACAGCTAGCGTTGGATACGCAGTATTTT.

The genes are TRBV19 and TRBJ2-1, with D maybe TRBD2 (6 bases). V was cut by 9 bases and J by 3 bases, with 12 bases left in between. Germline CDR1 and CDR2: LNHDA and SQIVND (reference sequence). The CDR3 sequence is 13 residues long. The CDR3 DNA sequence: TGTGCCAGCGGGGGTTTGGGCTACAATGAGCAGTTCTTC. As protein: CASGGLGYNEQFF.

This clone was seen just once. V is TRBV19 and J is TRBJ2-6; no definite D call. The length of the CDR3 is 18 residues. The V gene lost 5 bases and the J gene lost 0 bases, with 17 bases spanning the gap. Germline V gives CDR1 LNHDA, CDR2 SQIVND (reference sequence). The CDR3 is CASSPLYGPSSGANVLTF. CDR3 sequence (DNA): TGTGCCAGTAGTCCCCTTTATGGACCAAGCTCTGGGGCCAACGTCCTGACTTTC.

CDR3 in DNA: TGTGCCAGCAGCGCTACTAGGCCCCTCCACTTT. It translates to CASSATRPLHF. This chain connects TRBV28 to TRBJ1-6; D unresolved. From germline, CDR1 is MDHEN and CDR2 SYDVKM. The CDR3 runs 11 residues. V dropped 6 bases and J dropped 13 bases, with 10 bases sitting between them.

The CDR3 DNA follows: TGTGCCAGCAGTTACGCAGGGGGAGGTGGCTATGGCTACACCTTC. This sequence encodes CASSYAGGGGYGYTF. The chain is built from TRBV6-5 and TRBJ1-2; 7 bases map to TRBD1. The CDR3 is 15 amino acids. V gave up 2 bases and J gave up 4 bases; unmatched junction bases: 7. Germline loops: CDR1 MNHEY, CDR2 SVGAGI.

The genes are TRBV5-6 and TRBJ1-3; 7 bases line up with TRBD1. CDR3 length: 17 residues. J gave up 0 bases and V 2 bases, and 8 bases lay outside the gene matches. Germline lookup yields CDR1 SGHDT and CDR2 YYEEEE. CDR3 coding DNA: TGTGCCAGCAGCTTTGACAGGGCACTCTTCTCTGGAAACACCATATATTTT. Its protein is CASSFDRALFSGNTIYF.

This chain joins TRBV6-1 and TRBJ1-3, with TRBD1 identical over 9 bases. Germline-derived CDR1 and CDR2 are MNHNS and SASEGT. J was trimmed by 2 bases and V by 6 bases; bases with no gene match: 2. This CDR3 has 14 residues. The CDR3 DNA is TGTGCCAGCAGGACAGGGGGGACTGGAAACACCATATATTTT. Protein: CASRTGGTGNTIYF.

This rearrangement joins TRBV7-9 to TRBJ2-1, with a possible D match to TRBD1 (6 bases). Germline values: CDR1 SEHNR, CDR2 FQNEAQ (reference sequence). The CDR3 has 15 amino acids. Trimming cost V 4 bases and J 1 base, with 11 bases left between them. Written as DNA, the CDR3 is TGTGCCAGCAGCTCCGACAGGAGATCCTACAATGAGCAGTTCTTC. Protein sequence: CASSSDRRSYNEQFF.

The chain employs TRBV28 and TRBJ1-2; D might be TRBD1 (5 bases). The CDR3 is 14 amino acids. Trimming removed 3 bases from V and 0 bases from J, with 8 bases in between. Germline CDR1 MDHEN, CDR2 SYDVKM. CDR3: CASSFRGPNYGYTF. CDR3 coding DNA: TGTGCCAGCAGTTTTCGGGGACCTAACTATGGCTACACCTTC.

V and J are TRBV19 and TRBJ2-6; TRBD1 matches 8 bases. V lost 10 bases to trimming and J lost 0 bases; unmatched junction nucleotides: 11. This CDR3 comprises 17 residues. Germline V gene sequence: CDR1 LNHDA, CDR2 SQIVND (reference sequence). CDR3 coding DNA: TGTGCCACCCAGGGACAGGTCATTAGCTCTGGGGCCAACGTCCTGACTTTC. It is translated as CATQGQVISSGANVLTF. Variable domain in full (rest from reference TRBV19 and TRBJ2-6): DGGITQSPKYLFRKEGQNVTLSCEQNLNHDAMYWYRQDPGQGLRLIYYSQIVNDFQKGDIAEGYSVSREKKESFPLTVTSAQKNPTAFYLCATQGQVISSGANVLTFGAGSRLTVL.

The rearrangement links TRBV4-1 to TRBJ1-6, with 9 bases fitting TRBD1. Germline CDR1 and CDR2: MGHRA and YSYEKL. Trimming at V came to 0 bases and at J to 12 bases, leaving 21 bases not matched to a gene. CDR3 length: 20 amino acids. CDR3 DNA: TGCGCCAGCAGCCAAGAAGACGGAGGGGGACAGGGAGAAGTTTATTTACCCCTCCACTTT. Amino acids: CASSQEDGGGQGEVYLPLHF.

This rearrangement joins TRBV15 to TRBJ1-2, with 7 bases identical to TRBD1. The germline gives CDR1 LNHNV, CDR2 YYDKDF (reference sequence). The CDR3 totals 14 residues. The V segment lost 0 bases and the J segment 6 bases; nucleotides outside the gene matches: 4. CDR3 residues: CATSREARGNGYTF. CDR3 DNA: TGTGCCACCAGCAGAGAAGCCAGGGGGAATGGCTACACCTTC.

J is TRBJ2-3 and V is TRBV5-1, with 7 nucleotides matching TRBD1. V lost 2 bases, J lost 4 bases, and 7 bases stayed unmatched. Germline CDR1 and CDR2: SGHRS and YFSETQ. This CDR3 spans 15 amino acids. The CDR3 DNA follows: TGCGCCAGCAGCTTTCGAGGGGGCGGCGCAGATACGCAGTATTTT. This encodes CASSFRGGGADTQYF. The full variable domain, in which reference TRBV5-1 and TRBJ2-3 provide the parts outside the CDR3, is KAGVTQTPRYLIKTRGQQVTLSCSPISGHRSVSWYQQTPGQGLQFLFEYFSETQRNKGNFPGRFSGRQFSNSRSEMNVSTLELGDSALYLCASSFRGGGADTQYFGPGTRLTVL.

V usage is TRBV5-1 and J usage is TRBJ2-2; D gene ambiguous. CDR3 length equals 14 residues. Germline lookup yields CDR1 SGHRS and CDR2 YFSETQ. Trimming took off 2 bases at V and 7 bases at J, with 12 bases between the two ends. This CDR3 reads CASSFVGYGGELFF. The DNA for the CDR3 is TGCGCCAGCAGCTTTGTGGGCTATGGCGGGGAGCTGTTTTTT.